This T cell receptor (beta chain) was identified during a study of identical twins. TCRdb re-called the 5' RACE reads with MiXCR, one entry per CDR3 protein. Here the sample spans approximately 680,000 distinct CDR3 sequences, less than 9% being singletons. Study observations and caveats: Clonotypes of the beta chain that were abundant in cord blood carried fewer insertions (memory repertoires showed none). Among monozygotic twins, out-of-frame TCR alpha sharing exceeded what models predicted.

Each donor was a healthy Caucasian. Trimming took 5 bases from V and 4 from J, leaving 20 bases between them. This CDR3 comprises 16 residues. A note on this clonotype: Its antigen is as yet unknown.

These same data were also listed under a study on yellow fever vaccine responses in identical twins.

The origin of this receptor is a woman aged 18 to 35 in good health. V and J are TRBV12-3 or TRBV12-4 and TRBJ2-5, with D possibly TRBD2 on 6 matching bases. Sequenced input: PBMCs. CDR3 sequence: CASSLKQLASGETQYF. The CDR3 region has the DNA TGTGCCAGCAGTCTAAAACAACTAGCATCGGGAGAGACCCAGTACTTC.